This T cell receptor beta chain derives from a study of T cell responses to AZD1222 COVID-19 vaccine. Whole-study context: Researchers grouped second doses given at about 4 or about 12 weeks into one pool.

Study observations and caveats: Clonal diversity was possibly underestimated, and the donors were mostly white British, with more females. Seropositivity was recorded at baseline in only six AZD1222 recipients. Spike was spanned by vaccine-associated CD4 TCRs, with dominance at 160-218 and 743-854.

TCRdb's table, derived via immunoSEQ multiplex PCR, lists solely in-frame clones and lacks some. The data hold approximately 94,000 clones, with around 87% observed a single time. In its sample, this clone was seen once. Its cognate antigen is unknown. V lost 0 bases and J 5 bases, leaving 14 bases between the germline ends. The CDR3 has 15 amino acids. The V gene's germline CDR1 is SGDLS and CDR2 YYNGEE. Sequenced here: peripheral blood, sampled on day 0 of AZD1222 vaccination. The TCR sequence derives from an adult in good health. The rearrangement links TRBV9 to TRBJ2-5, with D possibly TRBD2 on 5 matching bases. CDR3 sequence (DNA): TGTGCCAGCAGCGTAGAAGAGGGCGGCGGGGAGACCCAGTACTTC. As protein: CASSVEEGGGETQYF.